This paragraph reports one T cell receptor (beta chain). Its antigen is currently unknown. At one end, the junction sequence differs from germline, possibly due to a read error. A second 7 to 11 cycle PCR used barcoded and J-beta primers. TCRdb passed the 5' RACE reads through MiXCR, listing each CDR3 protein once. This sample yields 1.8 million or so distinct CDR3 sequences, of which approximately 40% are seen a single time; roughly 23% belongs to the top ten. These data are taken from a study of blood T cells in healthy people across ages. Across the whole study: About one barcoded TCR beta cDNA was captured per two T cells.

General observations from the study: Roughly linear declines in TCR beta diversity per million T cells occurred with age. Fewer expanded clones and more diversity marked long-lived versus aged donors.

The length of the CDR3 is 16 residues. Germline-derived CDR1 and CDR2 are LNHDA and SQIVND (reference sequence). Investigators took roughly 9.5 milliliters of peripheral blood from every donor. The genes are TRBV19 and TRBJ1-2, with D possibly TRBD1 on 5 matching bases. The material sequenced was blood. The sequence was collected from a human donor in good health. CDR3 amino acids: CAGSLIPLVTVGGYTF. The CDR3 region has the DNA TGTGCCGGTAGTCTCATACCGTTGGTGACAGTTGGTGGCTACACCTTC.